One and the same sample provided the 12 T cell receptor beta chains below, sequenced in a study of T cells in localized non-small cell lung cancer. Data came from immunoSEQ multiplex PCR; TCRdb stores just in-frame clones and leaves some out. This sample has about 52,000 clones, with 80% to 90% found just once. The sequencing here drew on peripheral blood, taken before any cancer treatment. Every receptor here comes from a male donor aged 60 or over with stage III squamous cell lung carcinoma.

The V call is TRBV6-5, the J call TRBJ1-5, with 9 bases matching TRBD1. This CDR3 region has 15 residues. V gave up 6 bases and J gave up 4 bases; unmatched junction bases: 7. Germline lookup yields CDR1 MNHEY and CDR2 SVGAGI. The CDR3, as DNA: TGTGCCAGCAGACGGACAGGGGAAGGAAATCAGCCCCAGCATTTT. Protein sequence: CASRRTGEGNQPQHF.

The gene calls are TRBV6-5 and TRBJ2-1, with 11 nucleotides matching TRBD2. Germline trimming cut 5 bases from V and 6 bases from J; bases unmatched to any gene: 6. CDR3 length equals 15 residues. Germline lookup yields CDR1 MNHEY and CDR2 SVGAGI. The CDR3 sequence: CASSILAGGLNEQFF. The CDR3 DNA sequence: TGTGCCAGCAGTATTCTAGCGGGGGGTCTCAATGAGCAGTTCTTC.

This rearrangement joins TRBV6-4 to TRBJ2-3; D is perhaps TRBD2 (6 bases). V was trimmed by 0 bases and J by 1 base, leaving 8 bases between them. The germline gives CDR1 MRHNA, CDR2 SNTAGT. This CDR3 has 15 residues. The CDR3 DNA reads as TGTGCCAGCAGTGACTCCGGGGGAGGCACAGATACGCAGTATTTT. Amino acids: CASSDSGGGTDTQYF.

J is TRBJ1-1 and V is TRBV7-6, with D unclear. Germline V CDR1 and CDR2: SGHVS, FNYEAQ. V lost 4 bases, J lost 5 bases, and 20 bases lay in between. This CDR3 contains 16 residues. CDR3 coding DNA: TGTGCCAGCAGCTCCAGGCGTGAGGGCGCGGGAACTGAAGCTTTCTTT. Protein sequence: CASSSRREGAGTEAFF.

The CDR3 protein is CASSFGGGGYTF. The CDR3 nucleotides read TGTGCCAGCAGCTTTGGGGGCGGTGGCTACACCTTC. V usage is TRBV7-9 and J usage is TRBJ1-2; weak D call: TRBD1 (6 bases). Germline V gives CDR1 SEHNR, CDR2 FQNEAQ (reference sequence). V lost 3 bases and J 7 bases, leaving 9 bases between the germline ends. The CDR3 contains 12 residues.

The chain carries TRBV7-5 and TRBJ1-2; the table gives TRBD1 as D, unverified against the DNA. TRBV7-5 is designated a pseudogene. There are 19 residues in the CDR3. The CDR3 region is CVRSLPGTGEVWGHYGYTF. In nucleotides, the CDR3 is TGTGTCAGAAGTCTACCCGGGACAGGGGAAGTGTGGGGCCACTATGGCTACACCTTC.

The table lists this clone with a count of one. In nucleotides, the CDR3 is TGTGCCAGCAGTAGTCCGGCTTCCTACGAGCAGTACTTC. Protein: CASSSPASYEQYF. The rearrangement joins TRBV27 to TRBJ2-7; D remains unclear. V was shortened by 5 bases and J by 1 base, with 9 bases between the two germline ends. Looked up from germline, CDR1 is MNHEY and CDR2 is SMNVEV (reference sequence). This CDR3 comprises 13 residues.

The chain recombines TRBV14 with TRBJ1-4; 8 nucleotides match TRBD1. After removal of 6 bases from V and 0 bases from J, the junction contained 6 bases not matched to a gene. CDR1 and CDR2 from the germline V gene are SGHDN and FVKESK. This CDR3 contains 16 residues. In DNA form, the CDR3 reads TGTGCCAGCAGTCGAACAGGGGGGGCAACTAATGAAAAACTGTTTTTT. Protein product: CASSRTGGATNEKLFF. The variable domain in full, completed from reference TRBV14 and TRBJ1-4, reads EAGVTQFPSHSVIEKGQTVTLRCDPISGHDNLYWYRRVMGKEIKFLLHFVKESKQDESGMPNNRFLAERTGGTYSTLKVQPAELEDSGVYFCASSRTGGATNEKLFFGSGTQLSVL.

The chain recombines TRBV6-1 with TRBJ2-3; the D call may be TRBD1 or TRBD2 (5 bases each). V was shortened by 2 bases and J by 2 bases, with 14 bases between the two germline ends. This CDR3 comprises 16 residues. Germline-derived CDR1 and CDR2 are MNHNS and SASEGT. CDR3 DNA: TGTGCCAGCAGTGAACGGGGCAGGGACCTCACAGATACGCAGTATTTT. It specifies CASSERGRDLTDTQYF.

The chain links TRBV11-2 to TRBJ1-5; 7 bases are a match to TRBD1. This CDR3 spans 15 amino acids. In germline, CDR1 is SGHAT, CDR2 FQNNGV. V shed 5 bases and J 3 bases; nucleotides not matched to a gene: 7. The CDR3 nucleotides are TGTGCCAGCAGCCTAGGACAGGCACCCAATCAGCCCCAGCATTTT. Its protein is CASSLGQAPNQPQHF.

The chain employs TRBV2 and TRBJ1-1; 9 bases are a match to TRBD1. The germline CDR1 and CDR2 sequences are SNHLY and FYNNEI. V was pared by 7 bases and J by 3 bases, with 6 bases of the junction left unmatched. There are 14 residues in the CDR3. The CDR3 DNA follows: TGTGCCAGCACGCGATGGGACAGGGACACTGAAGCTTTCTTT. It is translated as CASTRWDRDTEAFF.

V usage is TRBV9 and J usage is TRBJ1-1; D unresolved. This CDR3 region has 14 residues. Between the trimmed V and J ends, which lost 7 bases and 1 base, there was a span of 14 bases. CDR1 and CDR2 (germline): SGDLS, YYNGEE. Here the CDR3 reads CASWQLKPNTEAFF. The CDR3 DNA reads as TGTGCCAGCTGGCAGTTGAAACCGAACACTGAAGCTTTCTTT.